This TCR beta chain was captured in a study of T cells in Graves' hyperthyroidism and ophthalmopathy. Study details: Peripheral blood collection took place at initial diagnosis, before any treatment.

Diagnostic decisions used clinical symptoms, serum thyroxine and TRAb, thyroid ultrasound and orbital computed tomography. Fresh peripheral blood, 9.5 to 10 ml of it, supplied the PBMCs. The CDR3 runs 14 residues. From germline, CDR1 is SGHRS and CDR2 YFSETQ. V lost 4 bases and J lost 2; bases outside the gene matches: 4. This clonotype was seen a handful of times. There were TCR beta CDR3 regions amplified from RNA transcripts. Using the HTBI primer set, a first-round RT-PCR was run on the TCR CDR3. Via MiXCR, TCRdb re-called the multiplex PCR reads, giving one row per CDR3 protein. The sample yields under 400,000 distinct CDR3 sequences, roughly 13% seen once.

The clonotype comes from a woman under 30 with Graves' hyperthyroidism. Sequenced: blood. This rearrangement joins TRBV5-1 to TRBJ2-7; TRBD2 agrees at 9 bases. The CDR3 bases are TGCGCCAGCAGCAACCGACTAGCGGCCTACGAGCAGTACTTC. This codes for CASSNRLAAYEQYF.